Each of the 30 T cell receptor beta chains below was sequenced from the same sample in a study of shared clonotypes between healthy human individuals (dated by TCRdb to 2019 to 2021). The library was built by means of the immunoSEQ multiplex PCR assay. TCRdb limited this immuneACCESS table to in-frame rearrangements with V and J called. A share of clones is missing; checked studies link under half to unresolved V genes, and the rest is unexplained. Present in this sample are about 660,000 clones, about 74% of which were seen just once. In total, the top ten clones hold about 1.7% of the sample. Source material: memory CD4+ T cells sorted from blood. The sample's cell subset or site label, decoded: CD45RA-negative fraction. These receptors all stem from a woman younger than 45 in good health.

This clone was observed a few times. V is TRBV5-6 and J is TRBJ2-1; either TRBD1 or TRBD2 may supply D (7 bases each). The CDR3 runs 16 residues. Between the trimmed V and J ends, which lost 5 bases and 0 bases, there was a span of 15 bases. Germline CDR1 and CDR2: SGHDT and YYEEEE. CDR3 DNA: TGTGCCAGCAGTTCGGAGCGGGACAGCTCCTACAATGAGCAGTTCTTC. Translation: CASSSERDSSYNEQFF.

This sequence joins TRBV5-1 and TRBJ2-1, with 7 bases identical to TRBD2. With V trimmed by 5 bases and J by 2 bases, 7 bases remained unmatched. CDR1 and CDR2 from the germline V gene are SGHRS and YFSETQ. The CDR3 covers 15 residues. The CDR3 DNA sequence: TGCGCCAGCAGTCGGGCGGGAGAGACCTACAATGAGCAGTTCTTC. Protein sequence: CASSRAGETYNEQFF.

The CDR3 DNA sequence: TGCAGCGTCCAGACAGCCTACGAGCAGTACTTC. Residues: CSVQTAYEQYF. The chain recombines TRBV29-1 with TRBJ2-7, with TRBD1 as a possible D gene (5 bases). This CDR3 is 11 amino acids long. CDR1 and CDR2 (germline): SQVTM, ANQGSEA. Between the trimmed V and J ends, which lost 6 bases and 2 bases, there was a span of 8 bases.

The chain couples TRBV10-3 to TRBJ1-3, with a tentative D call TRBD1 (5 bases). CDR3 size: 14 residues. With 2 bases removed from V and 2 bases from J, the gap between germline ends came to 7 bases. The V gene's germline CDR1 is ENHRY and CDR2 SYGVKD. The DNA for the CDR3 is TGTGCCATCAGTGAGCCCAGGGCTGGAAACACCATATATTTT. Translation: CAISEPRAGNTIYF.

This chain links TRBV2 with TRBJ1-2, with 8 bases aligning to TRBD1. J gave up 3 bases and V 1 base, and 4 bases lay outside the gene matches. This CDR3 has 15 residues. Germline CDR1 SNHLY, CDR2 FYNNEI. The CDR3 region has the DNA TGTGCCAGCAGTGAAGTCCAGGACAGGGACTATGGCTACACCTTC. This sequence encodes CASSEVQDRDYGYTF.

The J gene is TRBJ2-4, the V gene TRBV7-9, with D possibly being TRBD2 (5 bases). V dropped 4 bases and J dropped 0 bases, with 13 bases sitting between them. The CDR3 totals 16 residues. Looked up from germline, CDR1 is SEHNR and CDR2 is FQNEAQ (reference sequence). CDR3 amino acids: CASSSNYGEAKNIQYF. In DNA, the CDR3 is TGTGCCAGCAGCTCGAACTACGGGGAAGCCAAAAACATTCAGTACTTC.

The chain links TRBV2 to TRBJ1-4; possible D gene TRBD1, 5 bases. The CDR3 spans 14 residues. V lost 6 bases, J lost 8 bases, and 16 bases lay in between. Germline V CDR1 and CDR2: SNHLY, FYNNEI. CDR3: CASRRGLGEEKLFF. CDR3 in DNA: TGTGCCAGCAGGAGGGGACTGGGGGAAGAAAAACTGTTTTTT.

The chain joins TRBV27 to TRBJ2-7; D is undetermined. Germline loops: CDR1 MNHEY, CDR2 SMNVEV (reference sequence). The V gene lost 11 bases and the J gene lost 0 bases, with 11 bases spanning the gap. CDR3 length: 12 residues. Here the CDR3 reads CAVSGGSYEQYF. The CDR3 coding sequence is TGTGCCGTGTCCGGTGGCTCCTACGAGCAGTACTTC.

This clone was recorded once. The V and J genes are TRBV28 and TRBJ2-5; possibly TRBD1 for D (6 bases). The ends were cut back, 6 bases at V and 4 bases at J, with 12 bases in the middle. From germline, CDR1 is MDHEN and CDR2 SYDVKM. The CDR3 covers 13 residues. CDR3 amino acids: CASSPDRRETQYF. The CDR3 DNA reads TGTGCCAGCAGCCCCGACAGGAGAGAGACCCAGTACTTC.

The rearrangement uses TRBV10-3 and TRBJ2-3; D gene ambiguous. Trimming shortened V by 5 bases and J by 1 base, and 16 bases separated the two germline ends. The length of the CDR3 is 16 residues. Germline CDR1 reads ENHRY; CDR2 reads SYGVKD. DNA of the CDR3: TGTGCCATCAGTTCTACCGGACCCCACGGCACAGATACGCAGTATTTT. The encoded protein is CAISSTGPHGTDTQYF.

V is TRBV6-5 and J is TRBJ2-3, with TRBD2 matching over 8 bases. The CDR3 covers 13 residues. Germline CDR1 and CDR2: MNHEY and SVGAGI. Trimming took 6 bases from V and 9 from J; bases not matched to a gene: 8. The CDR3 region is CASSPERELTQYF. For the CDR3, the DNA is TGTGCCAGCAGCCCAGAGCGGGAGCTAACGCAGTATTTT.

CDR3 loop: CASSLDYRYNEQFF. Here the CDR3 DNA reads TGTGCCAGTAGTCTGGACTACCGCTACAATGAGCAGTTCTTC. The chain has TRBV19 and TRBJ2-1, with D possibly TRBD2 on 6 matching bases. CDR3 length: 14 amino acids. CDR1 is LNHDA, CDR2 SQIVND, per germline (reference sequence). V was clipped by 5 bases and J by 3 bases, with 11 bases between them.

This clone was observed a handful of times. J is TRBJ2-7 and V is TRBV19; 14 nucleotides align to TRBD2. Germline V gene sequence: CDR1 LNHDA, CDR2 SQIVND (reference sequence). This CDR3 comprises 17 residues. The V segment lost 0 bases and the J segment 6 bases; nucleotides outside the gene matches: 7. The chain's CDR3 is CASSIDLGGLAGAEQYF. CDR3 nucleotides: TGTGCCAGTAGTATAGATTTAGGGGGACTAGCGGGAGCCGAGCAGTACTTC. Full variable domain (remainder filled in from reference TRBV19 and TRBJ2-7): DGGITQSPKYLFRKEGQNVTLSCEQNLNHDAMYWYRQDPGQGLRLIYYSQIVNDFQKGDIAEGYSVSREKKESFPLTVTSAQKNPTAFYLCASSIDLGGLAGAEQYFGPGTRLTVT.

This clone was detected many times. The V and J genes are TRBV9 and TRBJ1-3, with 8 positions matching TRBD1. This CDR3 has 17 residues. Germline CDR1 reads SGDLS; CDR2 reads YYNGEE. V shed 4 bases, J shed 4 bases, and the junction held 13 bases outside the gene matches. The CDR3 spells CASSPQGAVFRGNTIYF. The CDR3 region has the DNA TGTGCCAGCAGCCCTCAGGGGGCAGTCTTCAGGGGAAACACCATATATTTT. Looking up the rest from reference TRBV9 and TRBJ1-3 gives the full variable domain: DSGVTQTPKHLITATGQRVTLRCSPRSGDLSVYWYQQSLDQGLQFLIQYYNGEERAKGNILERFSAQQFPDLHSELNLSSLELGDSALYFCASSPQGAVFRGNTIYFGEGSWLTVV.

The chain employs TRBV18 and TRBJ1-5; 7 bases are a match to TRBD1. The CDR3 covers 14 residues. V lost 3 bases, J lost 4 bases, and 3 bases stayed unmatched. Germline assignment: CDR1 KGHSH and CDR2 LQKENI. The chain's CDR3 is CASSPEQGNQPQHF. The CDR3 DNA reads as TGTGCCAGCTCACCCGAACAGGGGAATCAGCCCCAGCATTTT.

This clone has only a few counts. The chain links TRBV15 to TRBJ2-3; 11 nucleotides agree with TRBD1. Trimming removed 1 base from V and 7 bases from J; junction bases left unmatched: 7. Germline V lookup: CDR1 LNHNV, CDR2 YYDKDF (reference sequence). CDR3 size: 16 residues. CDR3 nucleotide sequence: TGTGCCACCAGCAGAGGGGGGACAGGGGGTATACATACGCAGTATTTT. Residues: CATSRGGTGGIHTQYF.

V and J are TRBV15 and TRBJ1-1; no definite D call. CDR1 and CDR2 from the germline V gene are LNHNV and YYDKDF (reference sequence). The CDR3 is 14 amino acids. V was cut by 0 bases and J by 1 base, with 6 bases left in between. CDR3 region: CATSRDRRNTEAFF. The DNA for the CDR3 is TGTGCCACCAGCAGAGACCGCCGGAACACTGAAGCTTTCTTT.

The chain recombines TRBV7-8 with TRBJ2-5; 12 bases align to TRBD2. The V gene end was trimmed by 5 bases and the J gene end by 5 bases; junction bases not matched to a gene: 12. The germline CDR1 and CDR2 sequences are SGHVS and FQNEAQ. The CDR3 loop spans 17 amino acids. CDR3 in DNA: TGTGCCAGCAGCCATCATTTACTAGCGGGAGGACGGGAGACCCAGTACTTC. Amino acid sequence: CASSHHLLAGGRETQYF.

V is TRBV2 and J is TRBJ2-7; 9 nucleotides align to TRBD1. V gave up 4 bases and J gave up 2 bases; unmatched junction bases: 9. This CDR3 contains 16 residues. Germline V CDR1 and CDR2: SNHLY, FYNNEI. CDR3 in DNA: TGTGCCAGCAGTGGATCTGGGACAGGGCTAACCTACGAGCAGTACTTC. The encoded protein is CASSGSGTGLTYEQYF.

This clone was detected only a few times. The rearrangement links TRBV11-2 to TRBJ1-4; possible D gene TRBD1, 6 bases. CDR3 length: 16 amino acids. Deletions cut 5 bases from V and 8 bases from J, with 21 bases between. Per the germline V gene, CDR1 is SGHAT and CDR2 is FQNNGV. CDR3 region: CASSPDPTGDGEKLFF. As DNA, the CDR3 is TGTGCCAGCAGCCCAGATCCGACAGGTGACGGGGAAAAACTGTTTTTT.

J is TRBJ2-7 and V is TRBV6-5, with 7 nucleotides matching TRBD1. Germline V CDR1 and CDR2: MNHEY, SVGAGI. This CDR3 spans 16 amino acids. Losses at the gene ends were 2 bases for V and 1 base for J; bases not matched to a gene: 8. CDR3 amino acids: CASSYAWDRQSYEQYF. CDR3 nucleotide sequence: TGTGCCAGCAGTTACGCTTGGGACAGACAATCCTACGAGCAGTACTTC.

DNA for the CDR3: TGTGCCAGCAGCTCCGAACGGATTATAGGGAATGAGCAGTTCTTC. Translation gives CASSSERIIGNEQFF. The chain combines TRBV7-9 with TRBJ2-1; D unclear. Germline V gene sequence: CDR1 SEHNR, CDR2 FQNEAQ (reference sequence). The CDR3 has 15 residues. V lost 4 bases and J lost 7, with 17 bases in between.

The CDR3 DNA reads TGTGCCTGGAGTGTAACTAGCGGGAGTTACCCGTTCTTC. Translated, it gives CAWSVTSGSYPFF. The chain uses TRBV30 and TRBJ2-1, with TRBD2 identical over 11 bases. Germline CDR1 reads GTSNPN; CDR2 reads SVGIG (reference sequence). The CDR3 extends over 13 amino acids. The V gene end was trimmed by 0 bases and the J gene end by 15 bases; junction bases not matched to a gene: 7.

This sequence joins TRBV2 and TRBJ2-1; D is unclear. The V end was cut by 2 bases, the J end by 0 bases, with 8 bases between. The CDR3 runs to 15 residues. In germline, CDR1 is SNHLY, CDR2 FYNNEI. This CDR3 is CASSEQASSYNEQFF. In DNA, the CDR3 is TGTGCCAGCAGTGAACAGGCGAGCTCCTACAATGAGCAGTTCTTC.

The V and J genes are TRBV28 and TRBJ2-3, with 9 nucleotides matching TRBD2. The CDR3 sequence is 14 residues long. V lost 4 bases, J lost 11 bases, and 10 bases stayed unmatched. In germline, CDR1 is MDHEN, CDR2 SYDVKM. CDR3 in DNA: TGTGCCAGCAGTTCACACCATAGCGGGAGCATGCAGTATTTT. It encodes CASSSHHSGSMQYF.

CDR3 amino acids: CASSLSDRGNTEAFF. CDR3 in DNA: TGTGCCAGCAGCTTATCGGACAGGGGGAACACTGAAGCTTTCTTT. The rearrangement links TRBV7-2 to TRBJ1-1; 9 bases fit TRBD1. The germline CDR1 and CDR2 sequences are SGHTA and FQGNSA. This CDR3 contains 15 residues. Germline trimming cut 2 bases from V and 1 base from J; bases unmatched to any gene: 2.

The chain has TRBV6-5 and TRBJ2-7; 9 nucleotides line up with TRBD2. V lost 6 bases and J lost 3; bases outside the gene matches: 9. Germline V lookup: CDR1 MNHEY, CDR2 SVGAGI. The CDR3 has 15 residues. The CDR3, as DNA: TGTGCCAGCAGACAACTAGCGGGCTCCCTCTACGAGCAGTACTTC. This gives the protein CASRQLAGSLYEQYF.

A few counts support this clone. CDR3 DNA: TGTGCCAGCAGTCCCCAGGACAGGTCCCAGCATTTT. Its protein product is CASSPQDRSQHF. The chain recombines TRBV28 with TRBJ1-5, with 7 bases identical to TRBD1. Germline lookup yields CDR1 MDHEN and CDR2 SYDVKM. After removal of 5 bases from V and 11 bases from J, the junction contained 6 bases not matched to a gene. This CDR3 is built from 12 residues.

The CDR3 DNA reads TGTGCCAGCAGGGGGGCAAGGGGTCCCTACGAGCAGTACTTC. This encodes CASRGARGPYEQYF. The rearrangement uses TRBV2 and TRBJ2-7; tentative D call: TRBD1 (6 bases). V gave up 6 bases and J gave up 2 bases, with 14 bases separating them. This CDR3 region has 14 residues. Germline V gives CDR1 SNHLY, CDR2 FYNNEI.

The chain uses TRBV6-6 and TRBJ2-4; 14 positions agree with TRBD2. J gave up 5 bases and V 4 bases, and 1 base lay outside the gene matches. The CDR3 consists of 15 residues. CDR1 and CDR2 from the germline V gene are MNHNY and SVGAGI (reference sequence). CDR3 in amino acids: CASSWGLAGENIQYF. As DNA, the CDR3 is TGTGCCAGCAGTTGGGGACTAGCGGGAGAAAACATTCAGTACTTC.